This T cell receptor beta chain was identified in a study of beta chain features in type 1 diabetes. Study-wide points: The cDNA sequencing approach could over-represent high-TCR-expressing cells. Among all four CD4+ subsets, Type 1 diabetes patients had TCRB CDR3s that were moderately but significantly shorter.

This CDR3 comprises 15 residues. Trimming shortened V by 5 bases and J by 5 bases, and 16 bases separated the two germline ends. The germline gives CDR1 SEHNR, CDR2 FQNEAQ (reference sequence). The study reverse transcribed the entire isolated RNA, so it sequenced expressed TCRB transcripts. The data were produced by immunoSEQ multiplex PCR, yet TCRdb's version contains in-frame clones alone and is incomplete. The sample holds around 280,000 clones; roughly 15% are singletons and the top ten take about 0.014%. This clone was seen only a few times. Its cognate antigen is unknown. Sequenced material: naive CD4+ T cells from blood. The receptor was derived from a man between 18 and 29 years old with type 1 diabetes. V usage is TRBV7-9 and J usage is TRBJ2-1; D is ambiguous. CDR3 sequence: CASSDWQVVNNEQFF. The CDR3 DNA sequence: TGTGCCAGCAGCGATTGGCAGGTTGTAAACAATGAGCAGTTCTTC. The entire variable domain, with the rest obtained from reference TRBV7-9 and TRBJ2-1, is as follows: DTGVSQNPRHKITKRGQNVTFRCDPISEHNRLYWYRQTLGQGPEFLTYFQNEAQLEKSRLLSDRFSAERPKGSFSTLEIQRTEQGDSAMYLCASSDWQVVNNEQFFGPGTRLTVL.